What follows describes a single T cell receptor (beta chain). Its antigen is undetermined. Donation came from healthy HIV-negative adults that had no recent acute infections or vaccinations. Replicate PCRs for sorted subsets used approximately 190 ng DNA; this equaled 25,000 to 35,000 T cell genomes. The protocol was immunoSEQ multiplex PCR, while the TCRdb copy is restricted to in-frame clones and leaves out a portion. The data contain millions of clones, approximately 94% of them seen just once; the ten biggest clones take up around 0.14%. Trimming took 4 bases from V and 0 from J, leaving 14 bases between them. Germline V gene lookup returns CDR1 MGHRA and CDR2 YSYEKL. The CDR3 totals 16 residues. The data were taken from a study of shared clonotypes between healthy human individuals. On the study more broadly: Researchers assigned three CD4 naive, three CD4 memory, two CD8 naive and one CD8 memory plate to each donor.

Study-wide findings and caveats: Generally, naive subsets (rather than memory subsets) showed larger estimated richness.

Sequencing input: naive CD4+ T cells sorted from blood. Described subset: CD45RA+ positively selected. This chain links TRBV4-1 with TRBJ2-3; possible D gene TRBD2, 5 bases. The TCR was taken from a man aged 18 to 30 in good health. The CDR3 spells CASSLGRETSTDTQYF. CDR3 sequence (DNA): TGCGCCAGCAGCCTAGGAAGGGAGACTAGCACAGATACGCAGTATTTT.